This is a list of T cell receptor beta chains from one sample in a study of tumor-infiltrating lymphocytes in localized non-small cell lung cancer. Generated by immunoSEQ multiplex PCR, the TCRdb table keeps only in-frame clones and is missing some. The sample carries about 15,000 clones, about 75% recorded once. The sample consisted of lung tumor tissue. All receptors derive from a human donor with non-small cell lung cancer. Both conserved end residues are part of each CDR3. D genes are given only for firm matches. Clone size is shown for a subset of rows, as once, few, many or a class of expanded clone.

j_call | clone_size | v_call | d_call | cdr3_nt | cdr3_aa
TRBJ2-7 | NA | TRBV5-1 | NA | TGCGCCAGCAGCTTTTATCAGGGTGGAATTTACGAGCAGTACTTC | CASSFYQGGIYEQYF
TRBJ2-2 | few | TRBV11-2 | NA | TGTGCCAGCAGCTTAGGAGTGGGAGTGAGGACCGGGGAGCTGTTTTTT | CASSLGVGVRTGELFF
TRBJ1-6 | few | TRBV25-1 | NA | TGTGCCAGCCAGGCGGGGAATAGGTCACCCCTCCACTTT | CASQAGNRSPLHF
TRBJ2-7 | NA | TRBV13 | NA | TGTGCCAGCAGCTACTGGAGCGGCTACGAGCAGTACTTC | CASSYWSGYEQYF
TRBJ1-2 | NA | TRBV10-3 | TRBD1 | TGTGCCATCAGGCCCGACAGGGGCTTTTGGAGCTACACCTTC | CAIRPDRGFWSYTF
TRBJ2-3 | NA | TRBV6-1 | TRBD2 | TGTGCCAGCAGTGAACTAGCGGGAGGGCCAGATACGCAGTATTTT | CASSELAGGPDTQYF
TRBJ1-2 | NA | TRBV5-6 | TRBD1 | TGTGCCAGCAGCTGGCAGACAGGGGACCTAAACTATGGCTACACCTTC | CASSWQTGDLNYGYTF
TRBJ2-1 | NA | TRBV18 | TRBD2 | TGTGCCAGCTCACTACTAGCGAACAATGAGCAGTTCTTC | CASSLLANNEQFF
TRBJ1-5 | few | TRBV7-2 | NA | TGTGCCAGCAGCCCATCGACAGATCATAGCAATCAGCCCCAGCATTTT | CASSPSTDHSNQPQHF
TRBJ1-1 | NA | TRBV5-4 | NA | TGTGCCAGCAGCCCAAGGACCGGCGCGGGTATCACTGAAGCTTTCTTT | CASSPRTGAGITEAFF
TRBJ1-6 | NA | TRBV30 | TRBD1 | TGTGCCTGGAGTTCGACAGGGGGAAATTCACCCCTCCACTTT | CAWSSTGGNSPLHF
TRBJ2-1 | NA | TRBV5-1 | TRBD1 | TGCGCCAGCAGCTTGGCTGGACAGGACAATGAGCAGTTCTTC | CASSLAGQDNEQFF
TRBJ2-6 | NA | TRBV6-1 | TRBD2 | TGTGCCAGCAGTGGGACTAGCGGCTCTGGGGCCAACGTCCTGACTTTC | CASSGTSGSGANVLTF
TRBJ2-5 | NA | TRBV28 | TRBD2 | TGTGCCAGCAGTTCCCGTACGGGAGGGCCTTTTCAAGAGACCCAGTACTTC | CASSSRTGGPFQETQYF
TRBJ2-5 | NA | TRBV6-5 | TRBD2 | TGTGCCAGCTCCGCGGGAGGCCAAGAGACCCAGTACTTC | CASSAGGQETQYF
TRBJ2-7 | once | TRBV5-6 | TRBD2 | TGTGCCAGCAGCACCCGGACTAGCGGGAGGGTCTACGAGCAGTACTTC | CASSTRTSGRVYEQYF
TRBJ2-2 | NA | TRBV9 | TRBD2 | TGTGCCAGCCCCGGGACTAGACACACCGGGGAGCTGTTTTTT | CASPGTRHTGELFF
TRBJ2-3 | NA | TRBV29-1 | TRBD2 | TGCAGCGTCGATAAGCGGGAGCGGTTTACAGATACGCAGTATTTT | CSVDKRERFTDTQYF
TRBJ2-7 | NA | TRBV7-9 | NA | TGTGCCAGCAGCTTAGCCAGTGGAGGGAACTACGAGCAGTACTTC | CASSLASGGNYEQYF
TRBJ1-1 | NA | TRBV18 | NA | TGTGCCAGCTCACTGAGGTCGACTGAAGCTTTCTTT | CASSLRSTEAFF
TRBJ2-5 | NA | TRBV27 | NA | TGTGCCAGCAGTTTAGCGGACTCCTTACAAGAGACCCAGTACTTC | CASSLADSLQETQYF
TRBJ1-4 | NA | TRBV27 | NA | TGTGCCTCCAAGCGATGGAGCAATGAAAAACTGTTTTTT | CASKRWSNEKLFF
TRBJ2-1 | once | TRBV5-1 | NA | TGCGCCAGCAGCTTGGTTTTGGACCCCCGTTACAATGAGCAGTTCTTC | CASSLVLDPRYNEQFF
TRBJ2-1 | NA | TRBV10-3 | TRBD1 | TGTGCCATCAATTCTTTGCGGGACAGGGGCTACAATGAGCAGTTCTTC | CAINSLRDRGYNEQFF
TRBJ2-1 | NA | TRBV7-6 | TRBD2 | TGTGCCAGCAGCCCGGGACTAGCGGACAATGAGCAGTTCTTC | CASSPGLADNEQFF
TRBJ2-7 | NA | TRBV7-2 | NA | TGTGCCAGCAGCTTAGCGACTTCCGGAGCCTACGAGCAGTACTTC | CASSLATSGAYEQYF
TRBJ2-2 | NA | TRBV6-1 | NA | TGTGCCAGCAGTGAAACGCCAGTAGGCTACACCGGGGAGCTGTTTTTT | CASSETPVGYTGELFF
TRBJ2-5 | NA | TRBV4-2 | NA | TGTGCCAGCAGCCAAGAAGCCACCCAATGGGAGACCCAGTACTTC | CASSQEATQWETQYF
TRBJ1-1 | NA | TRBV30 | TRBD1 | TGTGCCGGGGTGGGACAGGGAGCTTTCTTT | CAGVGQGAFF